The 13 T cell receptor beta chains listed next were all sequenced from one sample in a study of somatic mutations in cytotoxic T cells in rheumatoid arthritis. Sequencing was performed with immunoSEQ multiplex PCR; in TCRdb, only in-frame clones are kept and a portion is missing. This table holds about 33,000 clones, under 85% found once. Material: CD8+ T cells sorted from blood. These TCRs come from a man in his forties in good health.

The rearrangement uses TRBV27 and TRBJ2-5, with D unresolved. The CDR3 covers 15 residues. Germline loops: CDR1 MNHEY, CDR2 SMNVEV (reference sequence). V was trimmed by 4 bases and J by 0 bases, leaving 12 bases between them. Here the CDR3 reads CASSSRLGYQETQYF. CDR3 nucleotide sequence: TGTGCCAGCAGTTCTCGTTTGGGTTACCAAGAGACCCAGTACTTC.

This chain links TRBV5-6 with TRBJ2-2; a possible D gene is TRBD2 (6 bases). This CDR3 region has 15 residues. V lost 2 bases to trimming and J lost 2 bases, with 10 bases between them. The germline V gene has CDR1 SGHDT and CDR2 YYEEEE. The CDR3 region is CASSFWTTNTGELFF. The CDR3 DNA follows: TGTGCCAGCAGCTTCTGGACTACAAACACCGGGGAGCTGTTTTTT.

CDR3: CASSPSAEQYF. The CDR3 nucleotides read TGTGCCAGCTCACCGTCGGCCGAGCAGTACTTC. The V gene is TRBV18, the J gene TRBJ2-7; D call uncertain. Germline V gene sequence: CDR1 KGHSH, CDR2 LQKENI. Trimming shortened V by 3 bases and J by 6 bases, and 6 bases separated the two germline ends. The CDR3 is 11 amino acids.

This chain uses TRBV5-4 with TRBJ2-7; no clear D gene. CDR1 and CDR2 (germline): SGHNT, YYREEE (reference sequence). The CDR3 totals 13 residues. V was clipped by 0 bases and J by 1 base, with 5 bases between them. CDR3 sequence reads: CASSLAESYEQYF. For the CDR3, the DNA is TGTGCCAGCAGCTTGGCAGAATCCTACGAGCAGTACTTC.

J is TRBJ1-2 and V is TRBV18; D is uncertain. This CDR3 comprises 16 residues. V lost 0 bases and J 8 bases, leaving 19 bases between the germline ends. Germline CDR1 KGHSH, CDR2 LQKENI. The CDR3 loop is CASSPPISVAGYGYTF. The CDR3 DNA is TGTGCCAGCTCACCACCCATTTCGGTCGCAGGTTACGGCTACACCTTC. Full variable domain (outside the CDR3, taken from reference TRBV18 and TRBJ1-2): NAGVMQNPRHLVRRRGQEARLRCSPMKGHSHVYWYRQLPEEGLKFMVYLQKENIIDESGMPKERFSAEFPKEGPSILRIQQVVRGDSAAYFCASSPPISVAGYGYTFGSGTRLTVV.

The V call is TRBV6-6, the J call TRBJ1-5; perhaps TRBD1 as D (6 bases). The V and J ends lost 2 bases and 2 bases respectively, with 13 bases between them. The CDR3 consists of 16 residues. In germline, CDR1 is MNHNY, CDR2 SVGAGI (reference sequence). For the CDR3, the DNA is TGTGCCAGCAGTTACACAGGGTTAGAGGGCAATCAGCCCCAGCATTTT. Translating gives CASSYTGLEGNQPQHF.

The rearrangement links TRBV27 to TRBJ2-7; possibly TRBD2 for D (5 bases). There are 13 residues in the CDR3. V lost 2 bases to trimming and J lost 3 bases, with 8 bases between them. CDR1 and CDR2 from the germline V gene are MNHEY and SMNVEV (reference sequence). CDR3 loop: CASSLRGYYEQYF. The CDR3 bases are TGTGCCAGCAGTTTACGGGGATACTACGAGCAGTACTTC.

The DNA of the CDR3 is TGTGCCAGCAGTGTAATAGCGGGGGGAAACAATGAGCAGTTCTTC. This gives the protein CASSVIAGGNNEQFF. This chain joins TRBV7-2 and TRBJ2-1; 10 bases map to TRBD2. The germline CDR1 and CDR2 sequences are SGHTA and FQGNSA. J was trimmed by 5 bases and V by 6 bases; bases with no gene match: 7. The CDR3 loop spans 15 amino acids.

This chain links TRBV27 with TRBJ2-7; 13 bases match TRBD2. The V gene's germline CDR1 is MNHEY and CDR2 SMNVEV (reference sequence). The V and J ends lost 10 bases and 4 bases, in that order; junction bases with no gene match: 19. The CDR3 extends over 18 amino acids. The CDR3 is CATLGTPTSGRPRYEQYF. CDR3 in DNA: TGTGCCACCCTTGGGACACCGACTAGCGGGAGGCCCAGGTACGAGCAGTACTTC.

This clone was counted once. The chain has TRBV5-1 and TRBJ2-7; possibly TRBD2 for D (5 bases). Germline V CDR1 and CDR2: SGHRS, YFSETQ. The CDR3 totals 14 residues. Trimming pared 5 bases from V and 0 bases from J, leaving 12 bases between. DNA of the CDR3: TGCGCCAGCAGAGAAGCGGATAGCTCCTACGAGCAGTACTTC. Encoded protein: CASREADSSYEQYF. Combining the CDR3 with reference TRBV5-1 and TRBJ2-7 gives the whole variable domain KAGVTQTPRYLIKTRGQQVTLSCSPISGHRSVSWYQQTPGQGLQFLFEYFSETQRNKGNFPGRFSGRQFSNSRSEMNVSTLELGDSALYLCASREADSSYEQYFGPGTRLTVT.

The CDR3 DNA is TGTGCCAGCACCCCCGGACAGGGTTACGAGCAGTACTTC. Encoded protein: CASTPGQGYEQYF. The chain carries TRBV6-1 and TRBJ2-7, with 8 positions matching TRBD1. The CDR3 spans 13 residues. The germline V gene has CDR1 MNHNS and CDR2 SASEGT. Losses at the gene ends were 7 bases for V and 4 bases for J; bases not matched to a gene: 6.

A few counts support this clone. The chain carries TRBV19 and TRBJ2-7; maybe TRBD2 (6 bases). CDR3 length: 13 amino acids. Germline V gives CDR1 LNHDA, CDR2 SQIVND (reference sequence). The ends were cut back, 6 bases at V and 7 bases at J, with 16 bases in the middle. DNA for the CDR3: TGTGCCAGTAGATACGGGAGTGCACAGGAGCAGTACTTC. It yields the protein CASRYGSAQEQYF.

The genes are TRBV5-4 and TRBJ1-2; D is perhaps TRBD1 (6 bases). The CDR3 runs to 16 residues. CDR1 SGHNT and CDR2 YYREEE come from the germline V gene (reference sequence). Deletions cut 3 bases from V and 4 bases from J, with 19 bases between. The CDR3 region has the DNA TGTGCCAGCAGCTACACCGCGTCAGGGGCTATCTATGGCTACACCTTC. Protein product: CASSYTASGAIYGYTF.